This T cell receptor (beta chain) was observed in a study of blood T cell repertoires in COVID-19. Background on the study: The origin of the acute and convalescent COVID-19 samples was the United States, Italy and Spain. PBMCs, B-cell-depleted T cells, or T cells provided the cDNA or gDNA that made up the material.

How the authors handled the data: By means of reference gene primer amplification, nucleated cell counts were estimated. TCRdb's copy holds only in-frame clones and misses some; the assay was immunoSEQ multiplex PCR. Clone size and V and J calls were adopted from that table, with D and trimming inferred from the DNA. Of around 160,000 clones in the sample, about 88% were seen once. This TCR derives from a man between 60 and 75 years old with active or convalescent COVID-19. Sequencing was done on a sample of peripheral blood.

CDR3 residues: CASSLAEGAYTEAFF. CDR3 bases: TGTGCCAGCAGCTTAGCGGAGGGGGCTTACACTGAAGCTTTCTTT. This sequence joins TRBV7-2 and TRBJ1-1, with 7 nucleotides matching TRBD1. Germline-derived CDR1 and CDR2 are SGHTA and FQGNSA. The CDR3 is 15 amino acids. V shed 0 bases, J shed 3 bases, and the junction held 4 bases outside the gene matches.